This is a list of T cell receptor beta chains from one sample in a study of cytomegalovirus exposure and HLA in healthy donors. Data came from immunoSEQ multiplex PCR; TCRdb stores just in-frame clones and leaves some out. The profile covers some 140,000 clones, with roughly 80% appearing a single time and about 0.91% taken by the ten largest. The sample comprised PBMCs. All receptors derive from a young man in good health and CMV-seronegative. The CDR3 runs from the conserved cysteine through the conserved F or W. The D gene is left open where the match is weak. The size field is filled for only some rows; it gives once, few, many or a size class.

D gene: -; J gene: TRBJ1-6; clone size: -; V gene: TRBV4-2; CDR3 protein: CASSQDRTVNSPLHF; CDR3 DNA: TGTGCCAGCAGCCAAGATAGGACAGTTAATTCACCCCTCCACTTT
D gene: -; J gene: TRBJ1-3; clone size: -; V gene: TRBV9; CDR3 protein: CASSVTVSGNTIYF; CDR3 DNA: TGTGCCAGCAGCGTAACAGTCTCTGGAAACACCATATATTTT
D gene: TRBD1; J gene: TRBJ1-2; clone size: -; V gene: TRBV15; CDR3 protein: CATSRDDGQEGKDTF; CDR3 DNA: TGTGCCACCAGCAGAGATGATGGACAGGAGGGGAAAGACACCTTC
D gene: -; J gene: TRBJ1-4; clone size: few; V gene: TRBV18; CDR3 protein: CASSTKGAANEKLFF; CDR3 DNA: TGTGCCAGCTCAACAAAGGGAGCAGCTAATGAAAAACTGTTTTTT
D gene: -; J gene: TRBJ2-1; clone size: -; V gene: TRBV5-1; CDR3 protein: CASSLRAGPGEQFF; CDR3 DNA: TGCGCCAGCAGCTTGAGGGCGGGGCCTGGAGAGCAGTTCTTC
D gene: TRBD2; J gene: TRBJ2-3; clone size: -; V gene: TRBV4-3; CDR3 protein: CASSQARTSGGPGTQYF; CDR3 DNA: TGCGCCAGCAGCCAAGCGAGGACTAGCGGGGGGCCTGGTACGCAGTATTTT
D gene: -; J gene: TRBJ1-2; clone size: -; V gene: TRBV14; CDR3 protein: CASSPGNYGYTF; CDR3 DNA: TGTGCCAGCAGCCCAGGGAACTATGGCTACACCTTC
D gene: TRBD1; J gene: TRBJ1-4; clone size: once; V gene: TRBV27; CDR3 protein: CASSLALTGGRNEKLFF; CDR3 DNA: TGTGCCAGCAGTTTAGCGCTCACAGGGGGCAGGAACGAAAAACTGTTTTTT
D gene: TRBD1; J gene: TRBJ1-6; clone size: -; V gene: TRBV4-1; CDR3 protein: CASSQVQGNNSPLHF; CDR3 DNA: TGCGCCAGCAGCCAGGTACAGGGGAATAATTCACCCCTCCACTTT
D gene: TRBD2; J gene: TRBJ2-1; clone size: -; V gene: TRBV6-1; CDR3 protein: CASRVVAGTNNEQFF; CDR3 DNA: TGTGCCAGCAGGGTAGTAGCGGGGACTAACAATGAGCAGTTCTTC
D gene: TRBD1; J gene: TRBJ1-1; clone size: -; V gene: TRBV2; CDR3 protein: CASRKEQGETEAFF; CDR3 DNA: TGTGCCAGCAGGAAGGAACAGGGGGAGACTGAAGCTTTCTTT
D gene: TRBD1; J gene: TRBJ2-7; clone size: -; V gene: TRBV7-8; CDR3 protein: CASSPRTGSFGEQYF; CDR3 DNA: TGTGCCAGCAGCCCACGGACAGGGAGTTTTGGGGAGCAGTACTTC
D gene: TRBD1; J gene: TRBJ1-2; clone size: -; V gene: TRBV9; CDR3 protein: CASSPRTGANYGYTF; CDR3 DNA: TGTGCCAGCAGCCCAAGGACAGGGGCTAACTATGGCTACACCTTC
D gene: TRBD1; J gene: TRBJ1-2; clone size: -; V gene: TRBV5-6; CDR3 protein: CASSPTGGAYGYTF; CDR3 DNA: TGTGCCAGCAGCCCCACAGGGGGCGCCTATGGCTACACCTTC
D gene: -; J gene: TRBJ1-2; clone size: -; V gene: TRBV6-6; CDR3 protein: CASTDPGKGYTF; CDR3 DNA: TGTGCCAGCACGGATCCAGGGAAAGGCTACACCTTC
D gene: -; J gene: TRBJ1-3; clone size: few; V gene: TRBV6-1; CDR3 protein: CASRTATSGNTIYF; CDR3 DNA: TGTGCCAGCAGGACAGCCACCTCGGGAAACACCATATATTTT
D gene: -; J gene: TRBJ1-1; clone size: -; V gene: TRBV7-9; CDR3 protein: CASSLAPTNTEAFF; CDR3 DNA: TGTGCCAGCAGCTTAGCACCTACGAACACTGAAGCTTTCTTT
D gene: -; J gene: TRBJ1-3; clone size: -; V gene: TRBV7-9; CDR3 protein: CASSLASPLGNTIYF; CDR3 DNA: TGTGCCAGCAGCTTAGCTTCGCCCCTAGGAAACACCATATATTTT
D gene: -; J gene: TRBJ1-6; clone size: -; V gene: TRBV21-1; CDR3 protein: CASSITGDYNSPLHF; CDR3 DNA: TGTGCCAGCAGCATCACAGGGGATTATAATTCACCCCTCCACTTT
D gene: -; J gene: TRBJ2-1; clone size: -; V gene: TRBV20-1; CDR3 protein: CSVLDYEQFF; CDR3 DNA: TGCAGTGTCCTGGACTACGAGCAGTTCTTC
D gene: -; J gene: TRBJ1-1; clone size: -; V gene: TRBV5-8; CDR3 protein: CASGLVGVNTEAFF; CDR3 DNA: TGTGCCAGCGGACTCGTGGGAGTGAACACTGAAGCTTTCTTT
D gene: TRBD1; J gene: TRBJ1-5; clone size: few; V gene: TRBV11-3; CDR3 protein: CASNGQGNQPQHF; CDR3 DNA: TGTGCCAGCAACGGACAGGGCAATCAGCCCCAGCATTTT
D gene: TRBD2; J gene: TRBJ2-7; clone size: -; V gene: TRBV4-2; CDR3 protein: CASSQEVGGTAYEQYF; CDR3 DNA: TGTGCCAGCAGCCAAGAGGTGGGAGGGACGGCCTACGAGCAGTACTTC
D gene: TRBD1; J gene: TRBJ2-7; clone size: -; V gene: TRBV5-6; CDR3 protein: CASSLGGTGAYEQYF; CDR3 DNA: TGTGCCAGCAGCTTAGGCGGGACAGGGGCCTACGAGCAGTACTTC
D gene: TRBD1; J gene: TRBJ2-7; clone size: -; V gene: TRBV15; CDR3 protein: CATSRVGTGRSEQYF; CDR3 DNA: TGTGCCACCAGCAGAGTCGGGACAGGGCGAAGCGAGCAGTACTTC
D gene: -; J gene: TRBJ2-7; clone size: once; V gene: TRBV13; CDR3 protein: CASSLRGTPYEQYF; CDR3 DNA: TGTGCCAGCAGCTTGCGGGGGACACCCTACGAGCAGTACTTC
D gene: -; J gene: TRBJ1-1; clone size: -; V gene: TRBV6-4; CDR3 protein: CASSDSLGAGEAFF; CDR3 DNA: TGTGCCAGCAGTGACTCGCTGGGGGCTGGTGAAGCTTTCTTT
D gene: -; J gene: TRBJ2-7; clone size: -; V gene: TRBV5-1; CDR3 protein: CASSSDSLMLYEQYF; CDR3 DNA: TGCGCCAGCAGCTCAGACAGCCTGATGTTATACGAGCAGTACTTC
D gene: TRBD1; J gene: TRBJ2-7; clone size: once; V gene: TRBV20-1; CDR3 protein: CSAGTEYEQYF; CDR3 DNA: TGCAGTGCTGGGACAGAGTACGAGCAGTACTTC
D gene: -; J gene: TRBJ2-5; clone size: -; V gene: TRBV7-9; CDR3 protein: CASSPPIVNRLETQYF; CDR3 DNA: TGTGCCAGCAGCCCCCCCATAGTTAACAGGCTGGAGACCCAGTACTTC
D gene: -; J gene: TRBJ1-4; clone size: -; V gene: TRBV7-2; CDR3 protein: CASSYLGGLGEKLFF; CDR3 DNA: TGTGCCAGCAGCTATCTGGGGGGGCTGGGTGAAAAACTGTTTTTT
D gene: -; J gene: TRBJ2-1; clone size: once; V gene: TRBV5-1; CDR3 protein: CASSWASSYNEQFF; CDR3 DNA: TGCGCCAGCAGTTGGGCGAGCTCCTACAATGAGCAGTTCTTC
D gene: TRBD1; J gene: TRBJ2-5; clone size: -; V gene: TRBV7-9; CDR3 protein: CASSLRGQRLHETQYF; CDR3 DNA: TGTGCCAGCAGCCTAAGGGGGCAGAGGCTCCATGAGACCCAGTACTTC
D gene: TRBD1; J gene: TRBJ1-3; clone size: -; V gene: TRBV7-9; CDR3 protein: CASSTGQGFSGNTIYF; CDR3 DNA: TGTGCCAGCAGCACCGGACAGGGATTCTCTGGAAACACCATATATTTT
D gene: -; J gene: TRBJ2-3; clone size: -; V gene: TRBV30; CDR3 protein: CALQGREDTQYF; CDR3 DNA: TGTGCCTTACAAGGCAGGGAAGATACGCAGTATTTT
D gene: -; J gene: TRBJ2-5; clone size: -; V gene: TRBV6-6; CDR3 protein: CASRLRQEQETQYF; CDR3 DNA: TGTGCCAGCAGATTACGACAGGAGCAAGAGACCCAGTACTTC
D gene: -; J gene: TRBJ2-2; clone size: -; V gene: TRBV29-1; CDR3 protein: CSVEDPTGFRELFF; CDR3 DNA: TGCAGCGTTGAAGACCCAACAGGGTTCAGGGAGCTGTTTTTT
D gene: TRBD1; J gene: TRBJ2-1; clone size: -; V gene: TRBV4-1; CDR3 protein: CASSYSTGTGIFF; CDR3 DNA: TGCGCCAGCAGCTACTCAACCGGGACAGGGATTTTCTTC
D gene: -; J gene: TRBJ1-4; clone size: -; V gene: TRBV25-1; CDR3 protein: CASSEGGRGEKLFF; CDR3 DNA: TGTGCCAGCAGTGAAGGGGGCAGGGGTGAAAAACTGTTTTTT
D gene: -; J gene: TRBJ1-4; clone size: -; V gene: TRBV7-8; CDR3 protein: CASSLDGRRGTNEKLFF; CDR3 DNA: TGTGCCAGCAGCTTAGACGGTAGACGGGGAACTAATGAAAAACTGTTTTTT
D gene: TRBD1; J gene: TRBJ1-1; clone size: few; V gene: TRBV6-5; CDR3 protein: CASSYPGGRAFF; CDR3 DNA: TGTGCCAGCAGTTACCCAGGGGGCCGAGCTTTCTTT
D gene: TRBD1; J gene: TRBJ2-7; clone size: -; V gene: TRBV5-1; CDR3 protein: CASSWGGQGVDEQYF; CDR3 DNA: TGCGCCAGCAGCTGGGGGGGACAGGGTGTCGACGAGCAGTACTTC
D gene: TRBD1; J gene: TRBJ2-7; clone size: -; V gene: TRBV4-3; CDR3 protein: CASSQETGGFPYEQYF; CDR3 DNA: TGCGCCAGCAGCCAAGAAACAGGGGGGTTCCCCTACGAGCAGTACTTC
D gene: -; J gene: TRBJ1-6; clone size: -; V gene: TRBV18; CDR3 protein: CASSPGGQGNSPLHF; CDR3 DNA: TGTGCCAGCTCACCCGGAGGGCAGGGTAATTCACCCCTCCACTTT
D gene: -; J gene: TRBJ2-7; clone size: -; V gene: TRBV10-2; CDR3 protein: CASSHGLRSSYEQYF; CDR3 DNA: TGCGCCAGCAGTCACGGACTGAGGAGCTCCTACGAGCAGTACTTC
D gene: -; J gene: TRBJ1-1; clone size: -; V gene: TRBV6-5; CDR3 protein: CASSYWGLFTEAFF; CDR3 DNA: TGTGCCAGCAGTTACTGGGGGCTGTTCACTGAAGCTTTCTTT
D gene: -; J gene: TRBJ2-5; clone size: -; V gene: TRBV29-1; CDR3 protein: CSVEGAVSGARVKTQYF; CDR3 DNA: TGCAGCGTTGAAGGGGCGGTATCAGGGGCTCGAGTGAAGACCCAGTACTTC
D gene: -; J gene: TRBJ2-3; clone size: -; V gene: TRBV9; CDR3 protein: CASSVGGGGTDTQYF; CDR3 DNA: TGTGCCAGCAGCGTAGGAGGCGGGGGCACAGATACGCAGTATTTT
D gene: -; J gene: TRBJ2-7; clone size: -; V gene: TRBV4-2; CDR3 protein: CASSQDHSYTGFYEQYF; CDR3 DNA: TGTGCCAGCAGCCAAGATCACTCCTACACAGGGTTCTACGAGCAGTACTTC
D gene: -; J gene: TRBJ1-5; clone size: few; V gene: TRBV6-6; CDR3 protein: CASSPPQSNQPQHF; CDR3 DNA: TGTGCCAGCAGCCCACCTCAGAGCAATCAGCCCCAGCATTTT
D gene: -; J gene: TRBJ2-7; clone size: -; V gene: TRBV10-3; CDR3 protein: CAISESTYEQYF; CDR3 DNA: TGTGCCATCAGTGAGTCAACTTACGAGCAGTACTTC
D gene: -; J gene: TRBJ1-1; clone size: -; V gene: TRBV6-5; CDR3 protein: CASSPGVGGTEAFF; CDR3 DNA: TGTGCCAGCAGCCCTGGAGTCGGCGGCACTGAAGCTTTCTTT
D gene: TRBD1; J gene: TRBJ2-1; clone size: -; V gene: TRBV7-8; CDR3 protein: CASSRDRVNNEQFF; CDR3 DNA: TGTGCCAGCAGCCGGGACAGGGTCAACAATGAGCAGTTCTTC
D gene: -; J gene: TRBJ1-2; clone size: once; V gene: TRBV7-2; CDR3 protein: CASSDRGRPGYTF; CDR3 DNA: TGTGCCAGCAGCGACCGGGGGAGGCCTGGCTACACCTTC
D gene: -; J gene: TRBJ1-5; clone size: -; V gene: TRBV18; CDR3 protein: CASSPSQGGNQPQHF; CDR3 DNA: TGTGCCAGCTCACCTTCACAGGGAGGCAATCAGCCCCAGCATTTT
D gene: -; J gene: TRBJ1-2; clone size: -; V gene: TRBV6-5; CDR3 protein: CASSRGLGGYTF; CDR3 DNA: TGTGCCAGCAGCCGGGGATTAGGAGGCTACACCTTC
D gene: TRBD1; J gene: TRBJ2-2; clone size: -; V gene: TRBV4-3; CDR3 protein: CASSPGGAGGKTGELFF; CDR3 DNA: TGCGCCAGCAGCCCAGGGGGCGCCGGGGGAAAAACCGGGGAGCTGTTTTTT
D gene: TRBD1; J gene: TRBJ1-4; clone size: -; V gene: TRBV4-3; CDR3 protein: CASSQARPGQGTEKLFF; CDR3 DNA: TGCGCCAGCAGCCAAGCGCGACCGGGACAGGGGACCGAAAAACTGTTTTTT
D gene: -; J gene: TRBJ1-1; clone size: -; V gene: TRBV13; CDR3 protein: CASSLGRRATEAFF; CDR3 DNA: TGTGCCAGCAGCTTAGGTAGGAGGGCCACTGAAGCTTTCTTT
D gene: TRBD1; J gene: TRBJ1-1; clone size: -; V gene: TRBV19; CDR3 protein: CASSFQGDTEAFF; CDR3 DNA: TGTGCCAGTAGTTTTCAGGGGGACACTGAAGCTTTCTTT